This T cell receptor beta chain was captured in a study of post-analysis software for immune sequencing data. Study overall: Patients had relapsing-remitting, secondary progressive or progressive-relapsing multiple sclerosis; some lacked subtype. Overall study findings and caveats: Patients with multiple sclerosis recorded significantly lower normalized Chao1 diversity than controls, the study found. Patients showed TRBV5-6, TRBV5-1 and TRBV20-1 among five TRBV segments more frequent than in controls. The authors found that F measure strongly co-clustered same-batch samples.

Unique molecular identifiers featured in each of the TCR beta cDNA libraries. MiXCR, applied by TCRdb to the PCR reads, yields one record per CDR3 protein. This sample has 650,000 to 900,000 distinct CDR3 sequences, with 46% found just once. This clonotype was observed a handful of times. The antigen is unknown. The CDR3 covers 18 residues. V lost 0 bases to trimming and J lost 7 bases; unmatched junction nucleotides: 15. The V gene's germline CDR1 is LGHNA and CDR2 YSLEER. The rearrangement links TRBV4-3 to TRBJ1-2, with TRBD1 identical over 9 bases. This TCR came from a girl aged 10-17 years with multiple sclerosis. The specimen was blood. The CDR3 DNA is TGCGCCAGCAGCCAAGATTCGGGGGGACAGGGTGTCTATTTTGGCTACACCTTC. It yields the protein CASSQDSGGQGVYFGYTF.